The TCR beta chain under discussion was sequenced for a study of cytomegalovirus exposure and HLA in healthy donors. Use of 60 Vbeta and 13 Jbeta primers characterized the PCR. The protocol was immunoSEQ multiplex PCR, while the TCRdb copy is restricted to in-frame clones and leaves out a portion. The data contain 95,000 to 150,000 clones, around 80% of them seen just once; the ten biggest clones take up 1% to 1.5%. This CDR3 contains 16 residues. V lost 0 bases to trimming and J lost 1 base, with 12 bases between them. Per the germline V gene, CDR1 is LGHNT and CDR2 is FRNRAP. Healthy bone marrow donors made up the donors.

The specimen was PBMCs. This chain links TRBV12-5 with TRBJ2-5, with D possibly being TRBD1 (5 bases). The TCR comes from a female donor in good health and CMV-seronegative. As DNA, the CDR3 is TGTGCTAGTGGTTTGGTACTCGCCAGGGCCCAAGAGACCCAGTACTTC. Translating gives CASGLVLARAQETQYF. Full variable domain (missing parts from reference TRBV12-5 and TRBJ2-5): DARVTQTPRHKVTEMGQEVTMRCQPILGHNTVFWYRQTMMQGLELLAYFRNRAPLDDSGMPKDRFSAEMPDATLATLKIQPSEPRDSAVYFCASGLVLARAQETQYFGPGTRLLVL.